This T cell receptor (beta chain) was retrieved from a study of PD-1 blockade in classical Hodgkin lymphoma. Findings and limits, study-wide: As was reported, newly diagnosed patients showed lower baseline TCR diversity than healthy donors did. Repertoire differences have undefined causes, possibly disease activity or prior therapy.

Repertoires were generated with immunoSEQ multiplex PCR, while TCRdb's copy carries only in-frame clones and drops some. Of approximately 3,500 clones detected, 80% appear once; the ten largest clones hold around 15%. As to time point: newly diagnosed, previously untreated cHL patient sample. Through magnetic negative selection, CD8+ T cells were separated from PBMCs that had been thawed. Comparator PBMCs were from newly diagnosed, untreated classical Hodgkin lymphoma. This clone showed up just a few times. Its specificity is not known. Germline V gene data show CDR1 as SNHLY and CDR2 as FYNNEI. CDR3 length: 15 amino acids. The ends lost 10 bases at V and 2 bases at J; junction bases unmatched: 12.

The chain is built from TRBV2 and TRBJ1-2, with 8 bases lining up with TRBD1. This clonotype was obtained from a human donor with classical Hodgkin lymphoma. The sample comprised CD8+ T cells from blood. CDR3 sequence reads: CAIAILRGQNYGYTF. As DNA, the CDR3 is TGTGCCATCGCCATTCTCAGGGGGCAGAACTATGGCTACACCTTC.